A selection of T cell receptor beta chains follows, all from one sample in a study of regulatory T cells in long-lasting Graves disease. Each CDR3 protein gets one entry after TCRdb re-called the multiplex PCR reads with MiXCR. This sample has a few hundred thousand distinct CDR3 sequences, with roughly 21% found just once. Sequencing was performed on peripheral blood mononuclear cells (PBMCs), taken at new diagnosis, from a patient treated with antithyroid drugs. The receptors were gathered from a female donor with Graves disease. CDR3s include the opening cysteine and the closing phenylalanine or tryptophan. The order of the fields is J gene, V gene, D gene, clone size, CDR3 protein, CDR3 DNA. The D gene is left open where the match is weak. Clone size, where shown, is once, few, many, or a class for clones that have expanded.

TRBJ2-7 TRBV20-1 - many CSARAGDYEQYF TGCAGTGCTAGAGCCGGGGACTACGAGCAGTACTTC
TRBJ1-1 TRBV2 TRBD1 - CASSRDRGSFTEAFF TGTGCCAGCAGCCGGGACAGGGGGTCTTTCACTGAAGCTTTCTTT
TRBJ2-1 TRBV11-1 - - CASRVGGDDNEQFF TGTGCCAGCAGGGTAGGGGGGGACGACAATGAGCAGTTCTTC
TRBJ1-2 TRBV6-1 - few CASSRGHAYGYTF TGTGCCAGCAGTCGCGGACACGCCTATGGCTACACCTTC
TRBJ2-1 TRBV12-3/TRBV12-4 - many CASIGVAYNEQFF TGTGCCAGCATAGGGGTTGCCTACAATGAGCAGTTCTTC
TRBJ2-5 TRBV4-2 - many CASSQDINRRETQYF TGTGCCAGCAGCCAAGATATCAACAGGAGGGAGACCCAGTACTTC
TRBJ2-2 TRBV20-1 TRBD2 - CSARHSSPTSGRAETGELFF TGCAGTGCTAGACACTCAAGCCCGACTAGCGGGAGGGCCGAAACCGGGGAGCTGTTTTTT
TRBJ1-5 TRBV19 TRBD1 - CASSLPQGAGQPQHF TGTGCCAGTAGTCTTCCTCAGGGGGCGGGTCAGCCCCAGCATTTT
TRBJ2-1 TRBV5-1 TRBD1 many CASSFTGGSGNEQFF TGCGCCAGCAGCTTTACAGGGGGCAGCGGCAATGAGCAGTTCTTC
TRBJ2-1 TRBV20-1 TRBD2 many CNARSAGGPNNEQFF TGCAATGCTAGATCGGCGGGAGGGCCTAACAATGAGCAGTTCTTC
TRBJ2-3 TRBV5-1 - many CASSSGAGRASTDTQYF TGCGCCAGCAGCTCTGGGGCGGGTCGTGCTAGCACAGATACGCAGTATTTT
TRBJ2-3 TRBV4-2 TRBD2 - CASSETRGGEDTQYF TGTGCCAGCAGCGAAACACGGGGGGGAGAAGATACGCAGTATTTT
TRBJ1-4 TRBV9 - many CASSETGHPNEKLFF TGTGCCAGCAGCGAAACGGGACACCCTAATGAAAAACTGTTTTTT
TRBJ2-3 TRBV6-2/TRBV6-3 TRBD2 - CASSYSMTSGFSTDTQYF TGTGCCAGCAGTTACTCGATGACTAGCGGGTTTAGCACAGATACGCAGTATTTT
TRBJ2-7 TRBV2 TRBD2 - CASSEETSGSEQYF TGTGCCAGCAGTGAGGAGACTAGCGGGAGCGAGCAGTACTTC
TRBJ1-3 TRBV5-1 TRBD1 few CASSLAGQGFETNTIYF TGTGCCAGCAGCTTGGCGGGACAGGGCTTTGAAACAAACACCATATATTTT
TRBJ2-7 TRBV7-8 - - CASSLGSGTYEQYF TGTGCCAGCAGCTTAGGGTCAGGAACCTACGAGCAGTACTTC
TRBJ1-4 TRBV7-9 - many CASSLSLNEKLFF TGTGCCAGCAGCTTAAGCCTTAATGAAAAACTGTTTTTT
TRBJ1-1 TRBV2 - many CASSVQGGAEAFF TGTGCCAGCAGCGTACAAGGCGGCGCTGAAGCTTTCTTT
TRBJ1-5 TRBV2 TRBD1 many CASRGDSYSNQPQHF TGTGCCAGCAGAGGGGACAGCTATAGCAATCAGCCCCAGCATTTT
TRBJ2-2 TRBV6-1 TRBD2 many CASCHPSGGRTGELFF TGTGCCAGCTGCCATCCTAGCGGGGGTCGAACCGGGGAGCTGTTTTTT
TRBJ2-7 TRBV5-4 - few CASSFHTEQYF TGTGCCAGCAGCTTCCACACCGAGCAGTACTTC
TRBJ2-7 TRBV6-1 TRBD2 many CASRSSGSTYEQYF TGTGCCAGCAGATCTAGCGGCTCCACCTACGAGCAGTACTTC